Listed here are 7 T cell receptor beta chains from one sample, sequenced in a study of identical twins. MiXCR, run by TCRdb on the 5' RACE reads, gives a single entry per CDR3 protein. The sample lists some 600,000 distinct CDR3 sequences, just over 7% seen once, with roughly 1.5% in the top ten. The data were also submitted as part of a second study, on yellow fever vaccine responses in identical twins.

Material for sequencing was PBMCs. The receptors stem from a young woman in good health.

J is TRBJ2-1 and V is TRBV10-3; 15 bases line up with TRBD2. The germline gives CDR1 ENHRY, CDR2 SYGVKD. The CDR3 is 16 amino acids. Trimming cost V 6 bases and J 6 bases; bases outside gene matches: 6. CDR3 residues: CAIRPGLAGGPNEQFF. The CDR3 coding sequence is TGTGCCATCAGGCCGGGACTAGCGGGGGGCCCCAATGAGCAGTTCTTC.

Only a few counts were recorded for this clonotype. The chain uses TRBV6-1 and TRBJ2-3, with D possibly TRBD2 on 6 matching bases. This CDR3 is 16 amino acids long. Trimming took 6 bases from V and 0 from J, leaving 16 bases between them. Germline-derived CDR1 and CDR2 are MNHNS and SASEGT. This CDR3 reads CASRKWRGTSTDTQYF. The CDR3 DNA reads TGTGCCAGCAGAAAGTGGCGGGGTACTAGCACAGATACGCAGTATTTT.

The V call is TRBV28, the J call TRBJ2-7; possibly TRBD1 for D (6 bases). The V end lost 5 bases, the J end lost 7 bases, and 15 bases lay between the germline ends. The CDR3 contains 13 residues. From germline, CDR1 is MDHEN and CDR2 SYDVKM. CDR3 bases: TGTGCCAGCAGTCCCCTGGGGGCGCGGGAGCAGTACTTC. Amino acids: CASSPLGAREQYF.

This clonotype was detected many times. The rearrangement links TRBV5-1 to TRBJ1-1; a possible D gene is TRBD1 (6 bases). V lost 4 bases, J lost 2 bases, and 12 bases lay in between. This CDR3 spans 14 amino acids. CDR1 is SGHRS and CDR2 is YFSETQ in the germline V gene. DNA of the CDR3: TGCGCCAGCAGCACGGGGGCAGATAACACTGAAGCTTTCTTT. It translates to CASSTGADNTEAFF.

This clonotype was observed at least ten times. This sequence joins TRBV29-1 and TRBJ1-2; no clear D. Germline CDR1 reads SQVTM; CDR2 reads ANQGSEA. V lost 3 bases to trimming and J lost 7 bases, with 0 bases between them. CDR3 length: 8 amino acids. CDR3 protein: CSVDGYTF. The DNA for the CDR3 is TGCAGCGTTGATGGCTACACCTTC.

V gene TRBV5-1 combines with J gene TRBJ1-6, with TRBD1 as a possible D gene (6 bases). The CDR3 length is 16 residues. Germline CDR1 reads SGHRS; CDR2 reads YFSETQ. The germline V and J ends were trimmed by 1 base and 7 bases, with 15 bases remaining between them. The CDR3 loop is CASSLPQGSGNSPLHF. The CDR3 nucleotides are TGCGCCAGCAGCTTGCCTCAGGGGTCGGGCAATTCACCCCTCCACTTT. The whole variable domain, filled in from reference TRBV5-1 and TRBJ1-6, reads KAGVTQTPRYLIKTRGQQVTLSCSPISGHRSVSWYQQTPGQGLQFLFEYFSETQRNKGNFPGRFSGRQFSNSRSEMNVSTLELGDSALYLCASSLPQGSGNSPLHFGNGTRLTVT.

This clonotype was seen only a few times. The V gene is TRBV7-8, the J gene TRBJ1-1; D is perhaps TRBD1 (5 bases). The CDR3 has 14 residues. Germline CDR1 reads SGHVS; CDR2 reads FQNEAQ. The V and J ends lost 3 bases and 3 bases respectively, with 11 bases between them. CDR3 DNA sequence: TGTGCCAGCAGCTTGATGGGGACGGACACTGAAGCTTTCTTT. Translating gives CASSLMGTDTEAFF. The full variable domain, with the rest looked up from reference TRBV7-8 and TRBJ1-1, is GAGVSQSPRYKVAKRGQDVALRCDPISGHVSLFWYQQALGQGPEFLTYFQNEAQLDKSGLPSDRFFAERPEGSVSTLKIQRTQQEDSAVYLCASSLMGTDTEAFFGQGTRLTVV.